This T cell receptor beta chain was obtained from a study of T cells in Graves' hyperthyroidism and ophthalmopathy. There were TCR beta CDR3 regions amplified from RNA transcripts. The HTBI primer set drove a first-round RT-PCR of the TCR CDR3. TCRdb independently ran MiXCR on the multiplex PCR reads; one entry per CDR3 protein. Of about 640,000 distinct CDR3 sequences in the sample, around 21% were seen once. The CDR3 runs to 13 residues. Per the germline V gene, CDR1 is KGHDR and CDR2 is SFDVKD. Trimming at V came to 6 bases and at J to 5 bases, leaving 4 bases not matched to a gene. The clonotype originates from a man younger than 45 with Graves' ophthalmopathy. Sequenced input: blood. The chain couples TRBV24-1 to TRBJ2-5; TRBD1 agrees at 8 bases. In DNA, the CDR3 is TGTGCCACCAGTTCAGGGGGCATCGAGACCCAGTACTTC. Protein: CATSSGGIETQYF.